One sample yielded the 32 T cell receptor beta chains listed below, sequenced in a study of T cell responses to AZD1222 COVID-19 vaccine. Method: immunoSEQ multiplex PCR; TCRdb's copy keeps in-frame clones and lacks some. The repertoire holds some 89,000 clones, with 89% as singletons. The sample here was peripheral blood, taken on day 0 of AZD1222 vaccination. Source of these receptors: an adult in good health.

V is TRBV5-5 and J is TRBJ2-7; 7 bases are shared with TRBD1. This CDR3 region has 15 residues. Germline V CDR1 and CDR2: SGHKS, YYEKEE (reference sequence). Trimming removed 3 bases from V and 2 bases from J; junction bases left unmatched: 8. The CDR3 here is CASSWGQLNTYEQYF. CDR3 nucleotide sequence: TGTGCCAGCAGCTGGGGACAGCTAAATACCTACGAGCAGTACTTC.

The V and J genes are TRBV5-4 and TRBJ1-1; D gene ambiguous. Per germline, CDR1 SGHNT and CDR2 YYREEE (reference sequence). This CDR3 comprises 13 residues. The ends were cut back, 3 bases at V and 4 bases at J, with 10 bases in the middle. In nucleotides, the CDR3 is TGTGCCAGCAGCTCGTCCGACCGCACTGAAGCTTTCTTT. Protein: CASSSSDRTEAFF.

This sequence joins TRBV19 and TRBJ1-1; D is possibly TRBD1 (5 bases). V was cut by 6 bases and J by 4 bases, with 15 bases left in between. Germline values: CDR1 LNHDA, CDR2 SQIVND (reference sequence). CDR3 size: 14 residues. CDR3 sequence: CASSQGTGGTEAFF. CDR3 coding DNA: TGTGCCAGTAGCCAAGGGACGGGCGGCACTGAAGCTTTCTTT.

This clone came up a few times. V gene TRBV2 combines with J gene TRBJ2-7; 11 nucleotides line up with TRBD1. Germline trimming cut 6 bases from V and 3 bases from J; bases unmatched to any gene: 4. The CDR3 length is 14 residues. Germline CDR1 is SNHLY and CDR2 is FYNNEI. CDR3 sequence (DNA): TGTGCCAGCAGCGCCGGGACAGGGGGCTACGAGCAGTACTTC. It translates to CASSAGTGGYEQYF.

The chain couples TRBV18 to TRBJ1-1; D ambiguous. The germline V and J ends were trimmed by 3 bases and 0 bases, with 5 bases remaining between them. The CDR3 is 13 amino acids. Germline assignment: CDR1 KGHSH and CDR2 LQKENI. This CDR3 reads CASSPGMNTEAFF. CDR3 bases: TGTGCCAGCTCACCGGGGATGAACACTGAAGCTTTCTTT.

This chain joins TRBV11-1 and TRBJ2-7, with D possibly called TRBD1 or TRBD2 (5 bases each). V lost 0 bases and J 4 bases, leaving 7 bases between the germline ends. This CDR3 has 13 amino acids. Germline CDR1 reads SGHAT; CDR2 reads FQDESV (reference sequence). The CDR3 DNA follows: TGTGCCAGCAGCTTAGCGGGGGATTACGAGCAGTACTTC. Its translation: CASSLAGDYEQYF.

The sample holds one count of this clone. The V call is TRBV7-9, the J call TRBJ1-2, with D tentatively TRBD1 (5 bases). The germline gives CDR1 SEHNR, CDR2 FQNEAQ (reference sequence). CDR3 length: 13 residues. Trimming cost V 8 bases and J 3 bases, with 13 bases left between them. CDR3 DNA: TGTGCCAGCCCCTCGGACATGGACTATGGCTACACCTTC. Translating gives CASPSDMDYGYTF.

The chain links TRBV19 to TRBJ1-5, with unresolved D. Germline V gene sequence: CDR1 LNHDA, CDR2 SQIVND (reference sequence). The CDR3 loop spans 16 amino acids. V was cut by 3 bases and J by 4 bases, with 16 bases left in between. The CDR3 region is CASSIGRRSMNQPQHF. CDR3 bases: TGTGCCAGTAGTATCGGGCGGAGATCTATGAATCAGCCCCAGCATTTT.

The gene calls are TRBV30 and TRBJ1-5; 10 bases are a match to TRBD1. This CDR3 is 13 amino acids long. V lost 8 bases, J lost 5 bases, and 6 bases stayed unmatched. Germline CDR1 reads GTSNPN; CDR2 reads SVGIG (reference sequence). The CDR3 DNA reads TGTGCCATGGACAGGGGGTTCGATCAGCCCCAGCATTTT. As protein: CAMDRGFDQPQHF.

This clone came up once. The chain is built from TRBV25-1 and TRBJ2-7; D gene uncertain. The ends were cut back, 2 bases at V and 4 bases at J, with 3 bases in the middle. CDR3 length: 11 residues. Germline V CDR1 and CDR2: MGHDK, SYGVNS. The CDR3 loop reads CASSEGYEQYF. In DNA, the CDR3 is TGTGCCAGCAGTGAAGGGTACGAGCAGTACTTC.

This chain joins TRBV7-2 and TRBJ2-2, with TRBD2 matching 8 bases. Germline values: CDR1 SGHTA, CDR2 FQGNSA. The length of the CDR3 is 15 residues. The junction had 6 bases not matched to a gene; V was cut back by 5 bases and J by 4 bases. CDR3 sequence (DNA): TGTGCCAGCAGCCTCGCGGGGGGTATCACCGGGGAGCTGTTTTTT. This gives the protein CASSLAGGITGELFF.

The chain couples TRBV3-1 (or the pseudogene TRBV3-2) to TRBJ2-5; no reliable D call. The CDR3 extends over 13 amino acids. Germline V gives CDR1 LGHDT, CDR2 YNNKEL (reference sequence). The V end lost 3 bases, the J end lost 13 bases, and 18 bases lay between the germline ends. This chain's CDR3 is CASSHGSKLSWYF. The CDR3 bases are TGTGCCAGCAGCCACGGTTCTAAATTAAGTTGGTACTTC.

The chain links TRBV3-1 (or the pseudogene TRBV3-2) to TRBJ2-2; TRBD2 agrees at 7 bases. The junction had 11 bases not matched to a gene; V was cut back by 4 bases and J by 3 bases. The germline CDR1 and CDR2 sequences are LGHDT and YNNKEL (reference sequence). The CDR3 extends over 17 amino acids. The CDR3 coding sequence is TGTGCCAGCAGCCCGCGGGCCAACCGGGGGGACACCGGGGAGCTGTTTTTT. Its translation: CASSPRANRGDTGELFF.

CDR3: CASSPTGTGGYEQYF. The CDR3, as DNA: TGTGCCAGCAGCCCAACCGGGACAGGGGGCTACGAGCAGTACTTC. The rearrangement links TRBV5-5 to TRBJ2-7; 11 bases are a match to TRBD1. Germline trimming cut 4 bases from V and 3 bases from J; bases unmatched to any gene: 6. This CDR3 has 15 amino acids. From germline, CDR1 is SGHKS and CDR2 YYEKEE (reference sequence).

The chain employs TRBV30 and TRBJ1-1, with 10 bases fitting TRBD1. The junction had 9 bases not matched to a gene; V was cut back by 4 bases and J by 4 bases. CDR1 is GTSNPN and CDR2 is SVGIG in the germline V gene (reference sequence). The CDR3 covers 15 residues. This CDR3 is CAWTKTGGGGTEAFF. The CDR3 DNA reads TGTGCCTGGACCAAGACAGGGGGCGGAGGCACTGAAGCTTTCTTT.

This clone was seen only once. The gene calls are TRBV9 and TRBJ1-6; D might be TRBD1 (5 bases). The germline V gene encodes CDR1 SGDLS and CDR2 YYNGEE. The length of the CDR3 is 14 residues. Trimming shortened V by 2 bases and J by 10 bases, and 13 bases separated the two germline ends. The CDR3 loop is CASSVGEVRSPLHF. In DNA form, the CDR3 reads TGTGCCAGCAGCGTGGGGGAGGTTCGATCACCCCTCCACTTT.

The V call is TRBV5-4, the J call TRBJ2-2; 11 positions match TRBD2. V was pared by 4 bases and J by 2 bases, with 7 bases of the junction left unmatched. Germline CDR1 is SGHNT and CDR2 is YYREEE (reference sequence). This CDR3 contains 17 residues. As DNA, the CDR3 is TGTGCCAGCAGCGGCTTTACTAGCGGGGGCAACACCGGGGAGCTGTTTTTT. Residues: CASSGFTSGGNTGELFF.

This clone was detected only once. The chain carries TRBV5-1 and TRBJ2-3; no firm D call. The CDR3 has 15 residues. Germline-derived CDR1 and CDR2 are SGHRS and YFSETQ. Trimming removed 2 bases at V and 4 bases at J, with 14 bases between. CDR3 sequence (DNA): TGCGCCAGCAGCTTTAGTCTTTCGACGGCAGATACGCAGTATTTT. This translates into CASSFSLSTADTQYF.

The chain is built from TRBV27 and TRBJ2-7; 10 bases agree with TRBD1. Per germline, CDR1 MNHEY and CDR2 SMNVEV (reference sequence). The CDR3 length is 16 residues. V gave up 5 bases and J gave up 4 bases; unmatched junction bases: 11. As DNA, the CDR3 is TGTGCCAGCAGTCCATTGACAGGGGGCGGTGAATACGAGCAGTACTTC. Translated: CASSPLTGGGEYEQYF.

This clone has only one observation. The chain couples TRBV10-3 to TRBJ2-3; the match to TRBD2 covers 8 bases. Trimming cost V 6 bases and J 4 bases; bases outside gene matches: 21. The CDR3 has 19 amino acids. Germline CDR1 is ENHRY and CDR2 is SYGVKD. Written as DNA, the CDR3 is TGTGCCATCAGCCCCTACCGAGCGGGGGCAAAAGGGGCCCCAGATACGCAGTATTTT. This translates into CAISPYRAGAKGAPDTQYF.

The genes are TRBV24-1 and TRBJ2-2; 7 bases agree with TRBD2. With V trimmed by 3 bases and J by 7 bases, 7 bases remained unmatched. Germline V lookup: CDR1 KGHDR, CDR2 SFDVKD. This CDR3 spans 15 amino acids. The CDR3 here is CATSDPTSAGGELFF. The CDR3 bases are TGTGCCACCAGTGATCCTACTAGCGCCGGCGGGGAGCTGTTTTTT.

This clone was recorded only once. The genes are TRBV5-6 and TRBJ1-1; possible D gene TRBD1, 5 bases. The length of the CDR3 is 14 residues. Trimming shortened V by 4 bases and J by 1 base, and 11 bases separated the two germline ends. Germline CDR1 and CDR2: SGHDT and YYEEEE. The chain's CDR3 is CASSPDTRNTEAFF. As DNA, the CDR3 is TGTGCCAGCAGCCCGGACACCAGGAACACTGAAGCTTTCTTT.

The count of this clone is one. J is TRBJ2-7 and V is TRBV6-1, with a weak D call TRBD2 (5 bases). This CDR3 comprises 12 residues. Trimming stripped 0 bases from V and 12 bases from J, with 12 bases between. Germline V gives CDR1 MNHNS, CDR2 SASEGT. The CDR3 DNA is TGTGCCAGCAGTGAAGCGGAGGCAGTTCCGTACTTC. This translates into CASSEAEAVPYF.

This clone was recorded a few times. A junction boundary mismatches the germline segment, possibly from a read error. V is TRBV18 and J is TRBJ1-1; the D gene is possibly TRBD1 (6 bases). Germline CDR1 KGHSH, CDR2 LQKENI. This CDR3 contains 13 residues. The CDR3 region is CASSPQGRTEAFF. The DNA of the CDR3 is TGTGCCAGCTCGCCACAGGGACGCACTGAAGCTTTCTTT.

The chain links TRBV12-5 to TRBJ1-2; the D gene is possibly TRBD1 (5 bases). This CDR3 has 16 amino acids. The V end lost 7 bases, the J end lost 4 bases, and 22 bases lay between the germline ends. CDR1 is LGHNT and CDR2 is FRNRAP in the germline V gene. The CDR3: CASASSAGGLGYGYTF. The CDR3 nucleotides are TGTGCTAGTGCCTCCTCGGCGGGGGGACTTGGCTATGGCTACACCTTC.

The CDR3 nucleotides read TGTGCCAGCAGTTGGGACAGATTTAGCACTGAAGCTTTCTTT. Its translation is CASSWDRFSTEAFF. This rearrangement joins TRBV6-5 to TRBJ1-1; 7 positions match TRBD1. Germline CDR1 is MNHEY and CDR2 is SVGAGI. V gave up 4 bases and J gave up 4 bases; unmatched junction bases: 6. The CDR3 length is 14 residues.

With regard to this clone: The sample carries other DNA sequences with the same CDR3. The chain has TRBV20-1 and TRBJ2-1, with D hard to call. Per germline, CDR1 DFQATT and CDR2 SNEGSKA (reference sequence). The CDR3 length is 11 residues. Trimming shortened V by 6 bases and J by 4 bases, and 7 bases separated the two germline ends. The CDR3 DNA is TGCAGTGCGAGTCCTTACAATGAGCAGTTCTTC. Its translation is CSASPYNEQFF.

The CDR3 spells CASSQDGTGTMNTEAFF. The CDR3 DNA reads TGTGCCAGCAGCCAAGACGGGACAGGGACCATGAACACTGAAGCTTTCTTT. V and J are TRBV4-2 and TRBJ1-1; 9 positions match TRBD1. J was trimmed by 0 bases and V by 0 bases; bases with no gene match: 5. This CDR3 contains 17 residues. The V gene's germline CDR1 is LGHNA and CDR2 YNFKEQ.

The chain links TRBV3-1 (or the pseudogene TRBV3-2) to TRBJ2-1; the match to TRBD2 covers 11 bases. Germline lookup yields CDR1 LGHDT and CDR2 YNNKEL (reference sequence). The J segment lost 5 bases and the V segment lost 2 bases, leaving 8 bases of the junction unmatched. The CDR3 runs 17 residues. DNA for the CDR3: TGTGCCAGCAGCCAATCTCCGGGACTAGCGGCCAACAATGAGCAGTTCTTC. Amino acid sequence: CASSQSPGLAANNEQFF.

This clone turned up a few times. The CDR3 loop reads CAPNWGGRQYF. DNA for the CDR3: TGTGCCCCTAACTGGGGGGGACGGCAGTACTTC. This chain connects TRBV24-1 to TRBJ2-7, with 7 bases aligning to TRBD2. The germline V gene has CDR1 KGHDR and CDR2 SFDVKD. This CDR3 region has 11 residues. V lost 12 bases to trimming and J lost 9 bases; unmatched junction nucleotides: 10.

This rearrangement joins TRBV30 to TRBJ1-1; no reliable D call. From germline, CDR1 is GTSNPN and CDR2 SVGIG (reference sequence). The CDR3 totals 13 residues. The ends were cut back, 4 bases at V and 2 bases at J, with 11 bases in the middle. The CDR3 DNA is TGTGCCTGGACGTATGACCTAAACACTGAAGCTTTCTTT. This sequence encodes CAWTYDLNTEAFF.

V gene TRBV6-5 combines with J gene TRBJ2-7; TRBD1 agrees at 8 bases. Germline lookup yields CDR1 MNHEY and CDR2 SVGAGI. CDR3 size: 14 residues. V dropped 4 bases and J dropped 7; count of bases not matched to a gene: 9. CDR3 in DNA: TGTGCCAGCAGTTCCAGGGGGCGCTTCGGGGAGCAGTACTTC. Translation: CASSSRGRFGEQYF.